A selection of T cell receptor beta chains follows, all from one sample in a study of beta chain features in type 1 diabetes. Clones were read by immunoSEQ multiplex PCR, and TCRdb kept only the in-frame ones, dropping some. Seen here are roughly 370,000 clones, about 15% observed once, and the top ten hold 0.035% to 0.045%. The sequenced material came from naive CD4+ T cells from blood. The receptors were sampled from a man aged 30 to 45 in good health. The CDR3 runs from the conserved cysteine through the conserved F or W. The D gene is left open where the match is weak. Rows may omit the clone size; those that give it use once, few, many or a size class.

cdr3_aa	cdr3_nt	v_call	d_call	j_call	clone_size
CARLEKITDTQYF	TGCGCCCGACTGGAAAAAATCACAGATACGCAGTATTTT	TRBV5-1	NA	TRBJ2-3	NA
CASSSGQGQYF	TGTGCCAGCAGCTCTGGACAGGGCCAGTACTTC	TRBV7-2	TRBD1	TRBJ2-5	NA
CASSRGVGETQYF	TGTGCCAGCAGTCGCGGCGTCGGGGAGACCCAGTACTTC	TRBV7-3	NA	TRBJ2-5	few
CASSYSGTGVNIQYF	TGTGCCAGCAGTTACTCAGGGACAGGGGTAAACATTCAGTACTTC	TRBV6-5	TRBD1	TRBJ2-4	few
CASPSRDTSAQDARRKDTQYF	TGCGCCAGCCCGTCGAGGGACACCTCCGCCCAAGACGCAAGGCGAAAAGATACGCAGTATTTT	TRBV23-1	NA	TRBJ2-3	NA
CASSLALPGNTEAFF	TGTGCCAGCAGCTTAGCCCTTCCCGGGAACACTGAAGCTTTCTTT	TRBV7-9	NA	TRBJ1-1	few
CASRGQGFGKGLDSYNEQFF	TGTGCCAGCAGAGGACAGGGGTTTGGGAAGGGACTAGACTCCTACAATGAGCAGTTCTTC	TRBV9	NA	TRBJ2-1	NA
CASSDRVREQYF	TGTGCCAGCAGTGACAGGGTGCGCGAGCAGTACTTC	TRBV28	TRBD1	TRBJ2-7	NA
CASSLREVGTGELFF	TGTGCCAGCAGCTTACGGGAGGTCGGCACCGGGGAGCTGTTTTTT	TRBV5-4	TRBD2	TRBJ2-2	NA
CASSQESGNEQFF	TGCGCCAGCAGCCAAGAAAGTGGTAATGAGCAGTTCTTC	TRBV4-3	NA	TRBJ2-1	NA
CAISESALSYNEQFF	TGTGCCATCAGTGAGTCTGCCCTCTCCTACAATGAGCAGTTCTTC	TRBV10-3	NA	TRBJ2-1	NA
CSGAGSKETQYF	TGCAGCGGGGCTGGCAGTAAAGAGACCCAGTACTTC	TRBV29-1	NA	TRBJ2-5	many
CASRNSVAKNIQYF	TGTGCCAGCAGGAACAGTGTAGCCAAAAACATTCAGTACTTC	TRBV2	NA	TRBJ2-4	NA
CASSENLRDRGRKTQYF	TGTGCCAGCAGTGAGAACCTCCGGGACAGGGGACGGAAGACCCAGTACTTC	TRBV25-1	TRBD1	TRBJ2-5	NA
CASSAGHRGRNEQFF	TGTGCCAGCAGCGCGGGGCACAGGGGCCGGAATGAGCAGTTCTTC	TRBV9	TRBD1	TRBJ2-1	NA
CASVRASGGLSTDTQYF	TGTGCCAGCGTGAGGGCTAGCGGGGGGCTAAGCACAGATACGCAGTATTTT	TRBV2	TRBD2	TRBJ2-3	NA
CAWSVRVRVDGGYTF	TGTGCCTGGAGTGTACGGGTCAGGGTGGACGGTGGCTACACCTTC	TRBV30	NA	TRBJ1-2	NA
CASSPSWRLSTEAFF	TGTGCCAGCAGCCCCTCGTGGAGGTTGAGCACTGAAGCTTTCTTT	TRBV6-5	NA	TRBJ1-1	NA
CASSQAQYVDTQYF	TGTGCCAGCAGCCAAGCCCAGTATGTAGATACGCAGTATTTT	TRBV14	NA	TRBJ2-3	NA
CSAGRGNTEAFF	TGCAGCGCGGGTCGGGGGAACACTGAAGCTTTCTTT	TRBV29-1	NA	TRBJ1-1	few
CASSRDRGYEQFF	TGTGCCAGCAGCCGGGACAGGGGATATGAGCAGTTCTTC	TRBV5-6	TRBD1	TRBJ2-1	few
CASSYTGLPNTGELFF	TGTGCCAGCAGCTATACGGGACTACCAAACACCGGGGAGCTGTTTTTT	TRBV7-9	TRBD2	TRBJ2-2	few
CASSHLYDEQYF	TGCGCCAGCAGCCACTTGTACGACGAGCAGTACTTC	TRBV4-1	NA	TRBJ2-7	NA
CASRNDRNYGYTF	TGTGCCAGCAGGAATGACAGGAACTATGGCTACACCTTC	TRBV9	NA	TRBJ1-2	NA
CASSEWARDEQFF	TGTGCCAGCAGTGAATGGGCGAGGGATGAGCAGTTCTTC	TRBV25-1	NA	TRBJ2-1	NA
CASTSQRAGYNEQFF	TGTGCCAGCACCTCCCAGCGGGCGGGCTACAATGAGCAGTTCTTC	TRBV5-4	NA	TRBJ2-1	NA
CASSFALSAGELFF	TGTGCCAGCAGCTTTGCCCTCTCGGCTGGGGAGCTGTTTTTT	TRBV5-4	NA	TRBJ2-2	NA
CAWSVGLPGEKLFF	TGTGCCTGGAGTGTAGGCCTGCCCGGGGAAAAACTGTTTTTT	TRBV30	NA	TRBJ1-4	NA
CAISRGTEETQYF	TGTGCCATCAGTAGAGGGACAGAAGAGACCCAGTACTTC	TRBV10-3	TRBD1	TRBJ2-5	NA
CSVVLRSSYNEQFF	TGCAGCGTTGTTCTCCGGAGCTCCTACAATGAGCAGTTCTTC	TRBV29-1	NA	TRBJ2-1	NA
CAIEDYNEQFF	TGTGCCATCGAGGACTACAATGAGCAGTTCTTC	TRBV10-3	NA	TRBJ2-1	NA
CSGKDRVSDTEAFF	TGCAGCGGAAAGGACCGGGTCTCGGACACTGAAGCTTTCTTT	TRBV29-1	NA	TRBJ1-1	NA
CASSLEVTEAFF	TGTGCCAGCAGCTTAGAGGTCACTGAAGCTTTCTTT	TRBV7-2	NA	TRBJ1-1	few
CASSLPTSGGTSCYEQYF	TGTGCCAGCAGTTTACCAACTAGCGGGGGGACCTCCTGCTACGAGCAGTACTTC	TRBV27	TRBD2	TRBJ2-7	NA
CAWSVLPILTDTQYF	TGTGCCTGGAGTGTATTACCGATCCTCACAGATACGCAGTATTTT	TRBV30	NA	TRBJ2-3	NA
CASSLRVRQAPSSYNEQFF	TGTGCCAGCAGTTTAAGAGTCCGGCAGGCGCCTAGCTCCTACAATGAGCAGTTCTTC	TRBV27	NA	TRBJ2-1	once
CASSQGRTKLYEQYF	TGCGCCAGCAGCCAAGGCAGGACAAAGCTTTACGAGCAGTACTTC	TRBV4-1	NA	TRBJ2-7	NA
CASSAQGTYGYTF	TGTGCCAGCAGCGCGCAGGGTACCTATGGCTACACCTTC	TRBV7-3	NA	TRBJ1-2	few
CASSELRGYNEQFF	TGTGCCAGCAGTGAACTTAGGGGGTACAATGAGCAGTTCTTC	TRBV2	NA	TRBJ2-1	few
CASSPWASNEQFF	TGTGCCAGCAGCCCATGGGCGAGCAATGAGCAGTTCTTC	TRBV11-2	NA	TRBJ2-1	NA
CATSRDGQGNQPQHF	TGTGCCACCAGCAGAGACGGACAGGGCAATCAGCCCCAGCATTTT	TRBV15	TRBD1	TRBJ1-5	once
CASSPRVGTEAFF	TGTGCCAGCTCACCCCGGGTGGGGACTGAAGCTTTCTTT	TRBV18	NA	TRBJ1-1	NA
CASSRGGYTEAFF	TGTGCCAGCAGCCGCGGGGGGTACACTGAAGCTTTCTTT	TRBV6-5	NA	TRBJ1-1	NA
CASSRTGPHHPQHF	TGTGCCAGCAGCCGGACAGGACCTCATCATCCCCAGCATTTT	TRBV7-9	TRBD1	TRBJ1-5	NA
CASSRDRSNQPQHF	TGCGCCAGCAGCCGGGACAGAAGCAATCAGCCCCAGCATTTT	TRBV4-1	TRBD1	TRBJ1-5	NA
CASSLGLSEQFF	TGTGCCAGCAGCTTAGGACTTAGTGAGCAGTTCTTC	TRBV7-2	NA	TRBJ2-1	few
CASAGDQETQYF	TGTGCCAGCGCGGGGGACCAAGAGACCCAGTACTTC	TRBV7-8	TRBD2	TRBJ2-5	few
CSVEGPGPDTQYF	TGCAGCGTTGAAGGGCCTGGCCCAGATACGCAGTATTTT	TRBV29-1	NA	TRBJ2-3	few